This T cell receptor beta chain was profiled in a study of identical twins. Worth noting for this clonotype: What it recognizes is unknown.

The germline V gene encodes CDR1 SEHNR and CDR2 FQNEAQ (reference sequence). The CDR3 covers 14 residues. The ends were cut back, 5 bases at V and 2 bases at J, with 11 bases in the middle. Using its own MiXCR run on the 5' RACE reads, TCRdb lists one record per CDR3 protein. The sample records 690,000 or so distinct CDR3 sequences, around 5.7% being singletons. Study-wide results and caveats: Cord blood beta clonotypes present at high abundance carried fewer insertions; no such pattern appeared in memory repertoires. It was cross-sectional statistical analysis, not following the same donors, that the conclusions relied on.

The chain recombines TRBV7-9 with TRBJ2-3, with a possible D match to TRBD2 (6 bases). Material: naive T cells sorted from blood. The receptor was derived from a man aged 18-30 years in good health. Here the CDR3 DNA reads TGTGCCAGCAGCGGTCGGAGGGCCACAGATACGCAGTATTTT. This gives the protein CASSGRRATDTQYF.